What follows are 13 T cell receptor beta chains derived from one specimen sequenced in a study of cytomegalovirus exposure and HLA in healthy donors. TCRdb keeps only in-frame clones here, not all; method: immunoSEQ multiplex PCR. The sample has tens of thousands of clones, 97% seen once. Source material: PBMCs. These TCRs come from a woman aged 18-29 years in good health and CMV-seropositive.

This rearrangement joins TRBV6-1 to TRBJ2-7; tentative D call: TRBD1 (6 bases). The ends were cut back, 3 bases at V and 4 bases at J, with 10 bases in the middle. This CDR3 has 13 residues. Germline V gene sequence: CDR1 MNHNS, CDR2 SASEGT. CDR3 residues: CASSDRGWYEQYF. As DNA, the CDR3 is TGTGCCAGCAGTGACAGGGGATGGTACGAGCAGTACTTC.

V and J are TRBV6-1 and TRBJ2-7; D possibly corresponds to TRBD1 (6 bases). The ends were cut back, 6 bases at V and 2 bases at J, with 14 bases in the middle. CDR1 and CDR2 (germline): MNHNS, SASEGT. This CDR3 contains 14 residues. This chain's CDR3 is CASSAIQGAYEQYF. CDR3 bases: TGTGCCAGCAGCGCAATACAGGGCGCCTACGAGCAGTACTTC.

The V call is TRBV4-2, the J call TRBJ1-1; the D is unclear. CDR3 length: 14 residues. Germline V lookup: CDR1 LGHNA, CDR2 YNFKEQ. V was cut by 1 base and J by 2 bases, with 8 bases left in between. CDR3 in DNA: TGTGCCAGCAGCCAAGTTACAGTCAACACTGAAGCTTTCTTT. Protein: CASSQVTVNTEAFF.

V gene TRBV18 combines with J gene TRBJ2-1; perhaps TRBD2 as D (5 bases). This CDR3 has 15 residues. CDR1 and CDR2 (germline): KGHSH, LQKENI. V dropped 5 bases and J dropped 4 bases, with 15 bases sitting between them. The CDR3 region has the DNA TGTGCCAGCTCAGGAGGTGGGCTAGCTTACAATGAGCAGTTCTTC. Encoded protein: CASSGGGLAYNEQFF.

The rearrangement joins TRBV2 to TRBJ2-7, with 8 bases that match TRBD1. The trim removed 5 bases at V and 1 base at J, leaving 7 bases unmatched. Germline V CDR1 and CDR2: SNHLY, FYNNEI. There are 15 residues in the CDR3. The CDR3 nucleotides read TGTGCCAGCAGTATCGGCAGGGGGCAGTCCTACGAGCAGTACTTC. It encodes CASSIGRGQSYEQYF.

A note on this clone: One junction end disagrees with the germline gene, perhaps due to a read error. The rearrangement uses TRBV7-7 and TRBJ2-1; TRBD1 aligns across 7 bases. The germline gives CDR1 SSHAT, CDR2 FNYEAQ (reference sequence). The CDR3 is made up of 13 amino acids. CDR3 nucleotide sequence: TGTGCTAGCAGCGATTGGGACAGTGGGGAGCAGTTCTTC. This translates into CASSDWDSGEQFF.

J is TRBJ1-5 and V is TRBV18; TRBD1 might be the D (5 bases). This CDR3 comprises 17 residues. Trimming removed 3 bases from V and 0 bases from J, with 15 bases in between. From germline, CDR1 is KGHSH and CDR2 LQKENI. CDR3 bases: TGTGCCAGCTCACCTTCCGCGACAGATTATAGCAATCAGCCCCAGCATTTT. Residues: CASSPSATDYSNQPQHF. Combining the CDR3 with reference TRBV18 and TRBJ1-5 gives the whole variable domain NAGVMQNPRHLVRRRGQEARLRCSPMKGHSHVYWYRQLPEEGLKFMVYLQKENIIDESGMPKERFSAEFPKEGPSILRIQQVVRGDSAAYFCASSPSATDYSNQPQHFGDGTRLSIL.

The chain joins TRBV5-4 to TRBJ2-7, with a weak D call TRBD1 (5 bases). Per the germline V gene, CDR1 is SGHNT and CDR2 is YYREEE (reference sequence). V was cut by 3 bases and J by 4 bases, with 17 bases left in between. The CDR3 has 15 residues. The chain's CDR3 is CASSSSPRAEYEQYF. The DNA of the CDR3 is TGTGCCAGCAGCTCCTCCCCCAGGGCCGAGTACGAGCAGTACTTC.

V and J are TRBV5-4 and TRBJ2-3, with 14 bases aligning to TRBD2. Germline V gives CDR1 SGHNT, CDR2 YYREEE (reference sequence). The CDR3 covers 16 residues. V trimming: 4 bases; J trimming: 3 bases; junction bases outside the gene matches: 4. CDR3 sequence: CASSDRLAGGTDTQYF. CDR3 coding DNA: TGTGCCAGCAGCGATCGACTAGCGGGAGGGACAGATACGCAGTATTTT.

This clone was detected only once. The chain links TRBV18 to TRBJ2-1; 9 nucleotides agree with TRBD2. The germline CDR1 and CDR2 sequences are KGHSH and LQKENI. The J segment lost 8 bases and the V segment lost 8 bases, leaving 10 bases of the junction unmatched. CDR3 length: 14 amino acids. The CDR3 DNA is TGTGCCAGCGGAATAGCGGGAGTGACGGATGAGCAGTTCTTC. It is translated as CASGIAGVTDEQFF. The whole variable domain, remainder taken from reference TRBV18 and TRBJ2-1, is NAGVMQNPRHLVRRRGQEARLRCSPMKGHSHVYWYRQLPEEGLKFMVYLQKENIIDESGMPKERFSAEFPKEGPSILRIQQVVRGDSAAYFCASGIAGVTDEQFFGPGTRLTVL.

CDR3 sequence (DNA): TGTGCCAGCAGGCCACAGGGGAGGATTGGAAACACCATATATTTT. Amino acid sequence: CASRPQGRIGNTIYF. The V gene is TRBV28, the J gene TRBJ1-3, with 7 bases lining up with TRBD1. V shed 6 bases, J shed 3 bases, and the junction held 8 bases outside the gene matches. Germline CDR1 MDHEN, CDR2 SYDVKM. CDR3 length equals 15 residues.

The V and J genes are TRBV28 and TRBJ2-7, with TRBD1 identical over 8 bases. This CDR3 region has 15 residues. The V and J ends lost 4 bases and 0 bases, in that order; junction bases with no gene match: 5. Germline lookup yields CDR1 MDHEN and CDR2 SYDVKM. CDR3 in DNA: TGTGCCAGCAGTTATACCGGGACAGGCTCCTACGAGCAGTACTTC. Encoded protein: CASSYTGTGSYEQYF.

This CDR3 reads CASSYPVRGGGVSYEQYF. The CDR3 DNA is TGTGCCAGCAGTTACCCAGTCCGGGGGGGAGGGGTCTCCTACGAGCAGTACTTC. The V and J genes are TRBV27 and TRBJ2-7; 8 bases line up with TRBD2. The V gene end was trimmed by 4 bases and the J gene end by 0 bases; junction bases not matched to a gene: 14. This CDR3 comprises 18 residues. Germline CDR1 reads MNHEY; CDR2 reads SMNVEV (reference sequence).